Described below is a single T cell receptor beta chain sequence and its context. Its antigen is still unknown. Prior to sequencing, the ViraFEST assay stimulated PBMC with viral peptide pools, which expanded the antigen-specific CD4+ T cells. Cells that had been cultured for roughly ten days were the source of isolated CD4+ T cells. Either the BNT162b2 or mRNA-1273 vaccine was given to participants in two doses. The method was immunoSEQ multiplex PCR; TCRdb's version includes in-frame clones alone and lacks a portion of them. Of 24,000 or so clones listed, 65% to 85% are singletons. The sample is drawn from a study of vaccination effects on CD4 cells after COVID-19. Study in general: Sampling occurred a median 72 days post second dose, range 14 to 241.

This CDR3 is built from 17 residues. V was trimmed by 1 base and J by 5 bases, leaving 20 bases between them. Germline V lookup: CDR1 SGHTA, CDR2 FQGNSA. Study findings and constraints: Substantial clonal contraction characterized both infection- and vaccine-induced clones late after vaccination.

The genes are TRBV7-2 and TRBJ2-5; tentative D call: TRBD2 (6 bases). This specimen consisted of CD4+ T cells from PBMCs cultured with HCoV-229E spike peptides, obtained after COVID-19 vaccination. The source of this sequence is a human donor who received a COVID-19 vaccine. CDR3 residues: CASSLVGTQHVGETQYF. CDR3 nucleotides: TGTGCCAGCAGCTTAGTGGGGACTCAGCACGTTGGGGAGACCCAGTACTTC.